Presented here are 13 T cell receptor beta chains from one specimen sequenced in a study of vaccination and CD4 T cells after COVID-19. These receptors have no identified antigens. Oncomine TCR Beta short-read sequencing was applied to DNA from cultured CD4+ T cells. MiXCR, applied by TCRdb to the PCR reads, yields one record per CDR3 protein. The sample yields over 8,000 distinct CDR3 sequences, less than 75% seen once. The treatment: roughly 10-day PBMC culture with coronavirus spike peptide pools or control peptides (ViraFEST assay). Sequences were obtained from CD4+ T cells from blood, cultured in vitro. The receptors here all came from a human donor who had recovered from COVID-19.

The rearrangement joins TRBV15 to TRBJ2-1; TRBD2 agrees at 8 bases. The CDR3 has 15 amino acids. Germline CDR1 is LNHNV and CDR2 is YYDKDF (reference sequence). Trimming took 3 bases from V and 6 from J; bases not matched to a gene: 7. The CDR3 region is CATSSHLSGSNEQFF. CDR3 nucleotide sequence: TGTGCCACCAGCAGTCATTTGAGCGGGAGCAATGAGCAGTTCTTC.

Notes on this clonotype: At one of its ends the junction is not consistent with the germline gene, which may arise from a read error. The chain uses TRBV6-1 and TRBJ1-5, with TRBD1 identical over 7 bases. The CDR3 is 15 residues long. Germline lookup yields CDR1 MNHNS and CDR2 SASEGT. CDR3 DNA sequence: TGTGCCAGCGGACCGACAGGGATTAGCAATCAGCTCCAGCATTTT. Its protein product is CASGPTGISNQLQHF.

V and J are TRBV12-3 or TRBV12-4 and TRBJ1-6; no clear D gene. The CDR3 totals 12 residues. Between the trimmed V and J ends, which lost 4 bases and 7 bases, there was a span of 5 bases. The chain's CDR3 is CASSWWNSPLHF. CDR3 DNA sequence: TGTGCCAGCAGTTGGTGGAATTCACCCCTCCACTTT.

This clonotype was recorded only once. The CDR3: CASTKLNTGAGELFF. The CDR3 nucleotides are TGTGCCAGCACCAAATTGAACACTGGCGCCGGGGAGCTGTTTTTT. The chain couples TRBV6-2 or TRBV6-3 to TRBJ2-2; D is unclear. The germline V gene has CDR1 MNHEY and CDR2 SVGEGT. The CDR3 consists of 15 residues. V lost 7 bases, J lost 6 bases, and 18 bases lay in between.

Points on this clonotype: Germline and junction disagree at one end, which may indicate a read error. The J gene is TRBJ2-7, the V gene TRBV2; 13 bases fit TRBD2. The CDR3 covers 12 residues. Germline V gives CDR1 SNHLY, CDR2 FYNNEI. CDR3 sequence: CASRETSGGPPF. CDR3 DNA: TGTGCCAGCAGGGAGACTAGCGGGGGGCCCCCCTTC.

In its sample, this clonotype was seen once. V is TRBV4-1 and J is TRBJ2-7; possibly TRBD2 for D (5 bases). Germline lookup yields CDR1 MGHRA and CDR2 YSYEKL. This CDR3 spans 17 amino acids. Trimming took off 0 bases at V and 0 bases at J, with 15 bases between the two ends. The CDR3 is CASSQDGWGVSSYEQYF. The DNA of the CDR3 is TGCGCCAGCAGCCAAGATGGTTGGGGAGTGAGCTCCTACGAGCAGTACTTC.

This sequence joins TRBV20-1 and TRBJ2-1, with D possibly TRBD2 on 7 matching bases. V dropped 6 bases and J dropped 10 bases, with 22 bases sitting between them. The CDR3 consists of 14 residues. Germline-derived CDR1 and CDR2 are DFQATT and SNEGSKA (reference sequence). CDR3 sequence: CSAWGGATGLEQFF. The DNA for the CDR3 is TGCAGTGCCTGGGGGGGGGCCACAGGGTTAGAGCAGTTCTTC.

This clonotype was seen a handful of times. The V call is TRBV19, the J call TRBJ1-5; tentative D call: TRBD1 (6 bases). The length of the CDR3 is 14 residues. V was clipped by 8 bases and J by 7 bases, with 18 bases between them. Germline loops: CDR1 LNHDA, CDR2 SQIVND (reference sequence). As DNA, the CDR3 is TGTGCCAGTGGGAACAGGGTAGAAAAGCAGCCCCAGCATTTT. Amino acid sequence: CASGNRVEKQPQHF.

The CDR3 DNA sequence: TGTGCCAGCAGCTGGACAGGGGGCGCCTTCGGGGGAGGCACAGATACGCAGTATTTT. As protein: CASSWTGGAFGGGTDTQYF. This rearrangement joins TRBV7-2 to TRBJ2-3, with 11 bases that match TRBD1. This CDR3 region has 19 residues. CDR1 SGHTA and CDR2 FQGNSA come from the germline V gene. The junction had 13 bases not matched to a gene; V was cut back by 4 bases and J by 1 base.

This sequence joins TRBV28 and TRBJ2-7; maybe TRBD2 (6 bases). V lost 8 bases to trimming and J lost 0 bases, with 8 bases between them. The CDR3 runs to 12 residues. Germline loops: CDR1 MDHEN, CDR2 SYDVKM. CDR3: CASRGSSYEQYF. The DNA of the CDR3 is TGTGCCAGCCGGGGGAGCTCCTACGAGCAGTACTTC.

A few counts support this clonotype. J is TRBJ2-1 and V is TRBV7-9, with 7 nucleotides matching TRBD2. Germline CDR1 reads SEHNR; CDR2 reads FQNEAQ (reference sequence). After removal of 4 bases from V and 8 bases from J, the junction contained 8 bases not matched to a gene. The CDR3 length is 14 residues. The chain's CDR3 is CASSSRLAFHEQFF. For the CDR3, the DNA is TGTGCCAGCAGCTCACGACTAGCTTTCCATGAGCAGTTCTTC.

V and J are TRBV25-1 and TRBJ1-6, with a tentative D call TRBD1 (5 bases). Germline CDR1 and CDR2: MGHDK and SYGVNS. The CDR3 length is 15 residues. V lost 6 bases and J 0 bases, leaving 9 bases between the germline ends. Here the CDR3 DNA reads TGTGCCAGCAGATACGGGGGCTCCTATAATTCACCCCTCCACTTT. Amino acid sequence: CASRYGGSYNSPLHF.

CDR3 loop: CASSIGGQRGNTIYF. Written as DNA, the CDR3 is TGTGCCAGTAGTATAGGTGGGCAGCGAGGAAACACCATATATTTT. This rearrangement joins TRBV19 to TRBJ1-3, with no clear D. The ends were cut back, 1 base at V and 4 bases at J, with 11 bases in the middle. This CDR3 is built from 15 residues. Germline assignment: CDR1 LNHDA and CDR2 SQIVND (reference sequence).